The 31 T cell receptor beta chains presented below share a single source sample, sequenced in a study of T cells in women clearing cervical HPV infection (dated by TCRdb to 2016 to 2019). Libraries were constructed by the immunoSEQ multiplex PCR assay. Imported from immuneACCESS, the table was reduced by TCRdb to in-frame sequences with V and J called. These copies leave out some clones; in studies compared against another copy, an unresolved V gene accounts for under half, and the cause of the remainder is not known. The table for this sample shows 20,000 to 25,000 clones. Of the sample, roughly 2.7% is held by the ten largest clones. The sample consisted of blood buffy coat. The receptor source for this set is a woman aged 18-70 years with a cervical HPV16 infection that either progressed to CIN3+ or cleared (not recorded which).

With regard to this clone: The read terminates 3 residues ahead of where the CDR3 ends, so the germline J gene completes it. This rearrangement joins TRBV6-2 or TRBV6-3 to TRBJ1-2; 11 bases are shared with TRBD1. This CDR3 spans 14 amino acids. Germline lookup yields CDR1 MNHEY and CDR2 SVGEGT. The CDR3: CASSYGQGAGGYTF. CDR3 DNA, as far as it was read: TGTGCCAGCAGTTACGGACAGGGGGCAGGCGGC.

In the case of this clone: The read terminates 3 residues ahead of where the CDR3 ends, so the germline J gene completes it. The chain employs TRBV4-1 and TRBJ1-4, with D uncertain. The CDR3 has 15 residues. Per germline, CDR1 MGHRA and CDR2 YSYEKL. Trimming removed 1 base at V and 5 bases at J, with 11 bases between. CDR3 amino acids: CASSQGQRVNEKLFF. The sequenced part of the CDR3 DNA is TGCGCCAGCAGCCAAGGACAAAGGGTCAATGAAAAA.

The CDR3 spells CASSLKGTVDEQYF. The part of the CDR3 DNA that was read is TGCGCCAGCAGCTTGAAGGGGACTGTAGACGAG. The gene calls are TRBV5-1 and TRBJ2-7, with D perhaps TRBD2 (6 bases). The read terminates 3 residues ahead of where the CDR3 ends, so the germline J gene completes it. V lost 1 base and J lost 5, with 13 bases in between. From germline, CDR1 is SGHRS and CDR2 YFSETQ. The CDR3 extends over 14 amino acids.

Comment on this clone: The read finishes 3 residues shy of the CDR3 end, and the germline J gene is used to complete it. This chain joins TRBV6-1 and TRBJ2-3, with TRBD1 identical over 8 bases. The germline V gene encodes CDR1 MNHNS and CDR2 SASEGT. CDR3 length: 15 residues. The V and J ends lost 1 base and 1 base, in that order; junction bases with no gene match: 1. Incomplete CDR3 DNA: TGTGCCAGCAGTGAAGAGGGACAGGGCACAGATACG. This sequence encodes CASSEEGQGTDT. The whole CDR3 reads CASSEEGQGTDTQYF.

The sequenced CDR3 bases are TGCGCCAGCGGAAGGCTGGTCGGGACCGGGGAG. This gives the protein CASGRLVGTGE. The whole CDR3 protein reads CASGRLVGTGELFF. The chain uses TRBV5-1 and TRBJ2-2; D is unresolved. The missing CDR3 end, 3 residues past where the read stops, is filled in from the germline J gene. The CDR3 has 14 amino acids. Germline CDR1 SGHRS, CDR2 YFSETQ. Trimming pared 7 bases from V and 5 bases from J, leaving 15 bases between. The whole variable domain, filled in from reference TRBV5-1 and TRBJ2-2, reads KAGVTQTPRYLIKTRGQQVTLSCSPISGHRSVSWYQQTPGQGLQFLFEYFSETQRNKGNFPGRFSGRQFSNSRSEMNVSTLELGDSALYLCASGRLVGTGELFFGEGSRLTVL.

On this clone itself: The CDR3 is cut off 3 residues early in the read; its end comes from the germline J gene. The chain has TRBV20-1 and TRBJ1-1; D not resolved. CDR1 is DFQATT and CDR2 is SNEGSKA in the germline V gene (reference sequence). Trimming took off 6 bases at V and 1 base at J, with 12 bases between the two ends. The CDR3 has 13 residues. The sequenced CDR3 bases are TGCAGTGCGAAGGTACAGCAGAACACTGAA. Encoded protein: CSAKVQQNTE. The entire CDR3 sequence reads CSAKVQQNTEAFF.

As for this clone: The read halts 3 residues ahead of the CDR3 end, with the missing end drawn from the germline J gene. This chain joins TRBV7-9 and TRBJ2-5; a weak D match, TRBD1 (6 bases). The CDR3 contains 15 residues. CDR1 and CDR2 (germline): SEHNR, FQNEAQ (reference sequence). The V end lost 1 base, the J end lost 5 bases, and 14 bases lay between the germline ends. CDR3 in amino acids: CASSLVGTTHETQYF. The CDR3 DNA, read in part, is TGTGCCAGCAGCTTAGTCGGGACAACGCACGAGACC.

Regarding this clone: The DNA ends 3 residues before the CDR3 does, and the rest of the CDR3 is filled in from the germline J gene. V usage is TRBV29-1 and J usage is TRBJ2-2; the D gene is possibly TRBD1 (6 bases). Germline CDR1 reads SQVTM; CDR2 reads ANQGSEA. This CDR3 region has 14 residues. The CDR3 reads CSARGDKSNEKLFF. The CDR3 bases that were read are TGCAGCGCGCGAGGGGACAAATCTAATGAAAAG.

About this clone: At one end the junction does not follow the germline gene, possibly because of a read error. Read sequence stops 3 residues before the CDR3 end, and the germline J gene provides the missing end. This sample also contains other DNA sequences that code for the same CDR3. The V gene is TRBV2, the J gene TRBJ1-3, with 9 bases fitting TRBD1. The V gene's germline CDR1 is SNHLY and CDR2 FYNNEI. The CDR3 spans 16 residues. CDR3 DNA, as far as it was read: TGTGCCAGCAGTTCCGGGACAGGGAAAACTGGAAACACG. It yields the protein CASSSGTGKTGNT. The full CDR3 protein is CASSSGTGKTGNTIYF.

On this clone: The CDR3 goes on 3 residues after the read ends, and that part is filled in from the germline J gene. This chain connects TRBV10-3 to TRBJ1-2; a possible D gene is TRBD1 (5 bases). The germline CDR1 and CDR2 sequences are ENHRY and SYGVKD. The V and J ends lost 2 bases and 4 bases respectively, with 8 bases between them. This CDR3 comprises 13 residues. Incomplete CDR3 DNA: TGTGCCATCAGTGAGGGGGCTAGCTATGGC. This sequence encodes CAISEGASYG. The whole CDR3 protein reads CAISEGASYGYTF.

Note on this clone: The read terminates 3 residues ahead of where the CDR3 ends, so the germline J gene completes it. The chain carries TRBV11-3 and TRBJ1-5, with D possibly matching TRBD1 (6 bases). Germline V gene data show CDR1 as SGHNT and CDR2 as YENEEA. Trimming removed 5 bases from V and 5 bases from J, with 16 bases in between. There are 15 residues in the CDR3. The CDR3 sequence: CASSPTYRVDQPQHF. The CDR3 bases that were read are TGTGCCAGCAGCCCCACTTACAGGGTTGATCAGCCC.

Worth noting for this clone: The read ends 3 residues early relative to the CDR3; the germline J gene fills the gap. The V call is TRBV4-2, the J call TRBJ2-1, with 7 bases lining up with TRBD2. V gave up 2 bases and J gave up 0 bases; unmatched junction bases: 4. The CDR3 has 16 residues. The germline gives CDR1 LGHNA, CDR2 YNFKEQ. CDR3: CASSQKAGISYNEQFF. The CDR3 DNA, read in part, is TGTGCCAGCAGCCAAAAAGCGGGGATCTCCTACAATGAG.

Details on this clone: The sequence runs out 3 residues before the end of the CDR3; the remainder is reconstructed from the germline J gene. The chain combines TRBV2 with TRBJ2-1; no reliable D call. The V gene's germline CDR1 is SNHLY and CDR2 FYNNEI. The CDR3 runs 15 residues. Trimming took 3 bases from V and 0 from J, leaving 9 bases between them. Partial CDR3 DNA: TGTGCCAGCAGTGAGCCCCTAAGCTCCTACAATGAG. It translates to CASSEPLSSYNE. The CDR3 in full is CASSEPLSSYNEQFF.

In regard to this clone: Sequencing ends 3 residues short of the CDR3 end; the germline J gene provides the rest. This chain links TRBV4-1 with TRBJ2-7, with TRBD2 matching over 9 bases. The CDR3 spans 16 residues. V shed 0 bases and J 2 bases; nucleotides not matched to a gene: 5. Germline CDR1 is MGHRA and CDR2 is YSYEKL. The covered CDR3 bases are TGCGCCAGCAGCCAAGAAAGCGGGGGGTGGCCCTACGAG. Its translation: CASSQESGGWPYE. Given in full, the CDR3 is CASSQESGGWPYEQYF.

Worth noting for this clone: The read falls 3 residues short of the CDR3 end, and the missing part is taken from the germline J gene. The gene calls are TRBV18 and TRBJ2-3; D perhaps matches TRBD1 (6 bases). In germline, CDR1 is KGHSH, CDR2 LQKENI. CDR3 size: 14 residues. The CDR3 DNA, read in part, is TGTGCCAGCTCCCGAGACAGGAACAATCAGCCG. Its protein is CASSRDRNNQP. The entire CDR3 is CASSRDRNNQPQYF.

Turning to this clone: The read stops 3 residues short of the end of the CDR3; the missing end is completed from the germline J gene. The chain joins TRBV5-1 to TRBJ2-3; TRBD2 agrees at 10 bases. After removal of 2 bases from V and 4 bases from J, the junction contained 4 bases not matched to a gene. The CDR3 consists of 15 residues. Germline lookup yields CDR1 SGHRS and CDR2 YFSETQ. CDR3 DNA (partial): TGCGCCAGCAGCTTAAGCGGGGGGGCCGCAGATACG. It is translated as CASSLSGGAADT. In full, the CDR3 reads CASSLSGGAADTQYF. Together with reference TRBV5-1 and TRBJ2-3, the CDR3 gives the full variable domain: KAGVTQTPRYLIKTRGQQVTLSCSPISGHRSVSWYQQTPGQGLQFLFEYFSETQRNKGNFPGRFSGRQFSNSRSEMNVSTLELGDSALYLCASSLSGGAADTQYFGPGTRLTVL.

Worth noting for this clone: The missing CDR3 end, 3 residues past where the read stops, is filled in from the germline J gene. This sequence joins TRBV2 and TRBJ2-2; tentatively, D is TRBD1 (5 bases). Per germline, CDR1 SNHLY and CDR2 FYNNEI. The V end was cut by 3 bases, the J end by 0 bases, with 11 bases between. The CDR3 has 16 residues. CDR3 residues: CASSDDRGANTGELFF. Partial CDR3 DNA: TGTGCCAGCAGTGATGATAGGGGCGCGAACACCGGGGAG.

Remarks on this clone: The read falls 3 residues short of the CDR3 end, and the missing part is taken from the germline J gene. V usage is TRBV30 and J usage is TRBJ1-4; tentative D call: TRBD1 (6 bases). The V gene lost 3 bases and the J gene lost 4 bases, with 18 bases spanning the gap. The germline CDR1 and CDR2 sequences are GTSNPN and SVGIG (reference sequence). The CDR3 loop spans 16 amino acids. The sequenced CDR3 bases are TGTGCCTGGAGGTACAGGGCCGTGGGCCGTAATGAAAAA. Its protein product is CAWRYRAVGRNEK. The whole CDR3 protein reads CAWRYRAVGRNEKLFF. Based on the CDR3 plus reference TRBV30 and TRBJ1-4, the full variable domain is SQTIHQWPATLVQPVGSPLSLECTVEGTSNPNLYWYRQAAGRGLQLLFYSVGIGQISSEVPQNLSASRPQDRQFILSSKKLLLSDSGFYLCAWRYRAVGRNEKLFFGSGTQLSVL.

On this clone itself: A read error may produce the germline difference seen at one junction end. From the germline J gene comes the end of the CDR3, since the read stops 3 residues before it. This specimen includes other DNA sequences encoding the same CDR3. This chain links TRBV2 with TRBJ1-3, with D possibly matching TRBD1 (6 bases). CDR1 and CDR2 (germline): SNHLY, FYNNEI. The CDR3 consists of 14 residues. The sequenced part of the CDR3 DNA is TGTGCCAGCAGAGCGACAGGCTCTGGAAACACG. It specifies CASRATGSGNT. The entire CDR3 protein reads CASRATGSGNTIYF.

This chain's CDR3 is CASSFREGDTQYF. CDR3 DNA, as far as it was read: TGTGCCAGCAGCTTTCGAGAAGGAGATACG. The chain employs TRBV7-8 and TRBJ2-3; D remains unclear. The read is 3 residues too short to cover the CDR3 end, so that end is filled in from the germline J gene. V lost 3 bases and J 5 bases, leaving 9 bases between the germline ends. CDR1 is SGHVS, CDR2 FQNEAQ, per germline. The CDR3 sequence is 13 residues long.

The CDR3 here is CASNPGRGAIYEQYF. CDR3 bases read: TGTGCCAGCAACCCAGGTCGGGGGGCCATCTACGAG. This chain links TRBV5-4 with TRBJ2-7; the D gene is possibly TRBD2 (7 bases). The read gets to within 3 residues of the CDR3 end, and the germline J gene fills in the rest. Trimming took 6 bases from V and 3 from J, leaving 19 bases between them. This CDR3 has 15 residues. CDR1 is SGHNT, CDR2 YYREEE, per germline (reference sequence).

On this clone itself: The read terminates 3 residues ahead of where the CDR3 ends, so the germline J gene completes it. The chain uses TRBV7-3 and TRBJ2-5, with D perhaps TRBD2 (5 bases). Between the trimmed V and J ends, which lost 3 bases and 5 bases, there was a span of 10 bases. The CDR3 loop spans 13 amino acids. Per the germline V gene, CDR1 is SGHTA and CDR2 is FQGTGA. CDR3 sequence reads: CASSLDFGETQYF. CDR3 DNA, as far as it was read: TGTGCCAGCAGCTTGGACTTCGGGGAGACC. Based on the CDR3 plus reference TRBV7-3 and TRBJ2-5, the full variable domain is GAGVSQTPSNKVTEKGKYVELRCDPISGHTALYWYRQSLGQGPEFLIYFQGTGAADDSGLPNDRFFAVRPEGSVSTLKIQRTERGDSAVYLCASSLDFGETQYFGPGTRLLVL.

Notes on this clone: The read terminates 3 residues ahead of where the CDR3 ends, so the germline J gene completes it. The V gene is TRBV5-4, the J gene TRBJ2-7; the D is unclear. V was pared by 3 bases and J by 1 base, with 2 bases between. CDR1 and CDR2 (germline): SGHNT, YYREEE (reference sequence). The CDR3 extends over 11 amino acids. Partial CDR3 DNA: TGTGCCAGCAGCTCGTCCTACGAG. Amino acid sequence: CASSSSYE. The CDR3 in its entirety is CASSSSYEQYF.

On this clone itself: The read terminates 3 residues ahead of where the CDR3 ends, so the germline J gene completes it. The rearrangement uses TRBV7-9 and TRBJ2-5; 8 bases are shared with TRBD2. CDR1 is SEHNR and CDR2 is FQNEAQ in the germline V gene (reference sequence). The V segment lost 7 bases and the J segment 0 bases; nucleotides outside the gene matches: 7. The CDR3 is made up of 15 amino acids. The covered CDR3 bases are TGTGCCAGCACCCAGGCAGCGGGGGACCAAGAGACC. It yields the protein CASTQAAGDQET. Given in full, the CDR3 is CASTQAAGDQETQYF.

Note on this clone: The CDR3 goes on 3 residues after the read ends, and that part is filled in from the germline J gene. The V call is TRBV5-1, the J call TRBJ1-4; maybe TRBD1 (6 bases). V lost 0 bases and J lost 3, with 6 bases in between. The CDR3 sequence is 14 residues long. Germline V gives CDR1 SGHRS, CDR2 YFSETQ. CDR3 region: CASSLGTANEKLFF. CDR3 DNA, as far as it was read: TGCGCCAGCAGCTTGGGGACAGCTAATGAAAAA.

Concerning this clone itself: The read halts 3 residues ahead of the CDR3 end, with the missing end drawn from the germline J gene. The gene calls are TRBV15 and TRBJ2-3, with 9 nucleotides matching TRBD2. Germline CDR1 reads LNHNV; CDR2 reads YYDKDF (reference sequence). The CDR3 spans 16 residues. Germline trimming cut 0 bases from V and 5 bases from J; bases unmatched to any gene: 6. CDR3 sequence: CATSRDRAGGGDTQYF. CDR3 bases read: TGTGCCACCAGCAGAGATCGAGCGGGAGGTGGAGATACG.

Turning to this clone: The CDR3 end falls 3 residues outside the read, so it is completed with the germline J gene. This chain links TRBV20-1 with TRBJ2-5; no reliable D call. Germline loops: CDR1 DFQATT, CDR2 SNEGSKA (reference sequence). The CDR3 totals 14 residues. Trimming left V 0 bases short and J 4 bases short, with 12 bases between. CDR3 sequence reads: CSARDLKRSETQYF. CDR3 DNA (partial): TGCAGTGCTAGAGATTTGAAGCGATCAGAGACC.

As to this clone: The CDR3 end falls 3 residues outside the read, so it is completed with the germline J gene. The rearrangement links TRBV19 to TRBJ1-5; 9 bases match TRBD1. Germline V gene data show CDR1 as LNHDA and CDR2 as SQIVND (reference sequence). Trimming took 7 bases from V and 9 from J; bases not matched to a gene: 7. The CDR3 is made up of 13 amino acids. The CDR3 here is CASTAGQGTPQHF. The part of the CDR3 DNA that was read is TGTGCCAGTACCGCGGGACAGGGAACGCCC.

CDR3 in amino acids: CSARHRGYNTEAFF. The part of the CDR3 DNA that was read is TGCAGTGCTAGGCACAGGGGGTATAACACTGAA. The rearrangement joins TRBV20-1 to TRBJ1-1, with 8 bases matching TRBD1. The CDR3 is cut off 3 residues early in the read; its end comes from the germline J gene. The CDR3 runs 14 residues. CDR1 and CDR2 from the germline V gene are DFQATT and SNEGSKA (reference sequence). V lost 3 bases to trimming and J lost 2 bases; unmatched junction nucleotides: 5.

About this clone: Read coverage stops 3 residues before the CDR3 terminus; the germline J gene supplies the remainder. The chain employs TRBV20-1 and TRBJ1-1, with 10 bases lining up with TRBD1. V gave up 5 bases and J gave up 7 bases; unmatched junction bases: 13. The CDR3 length is 15 residues. Germline assignment: CDR1 DFQATT and CDR2 SNEGSKA (reference sequence). The covered CDR3 bases are TGCAGTGCTGGGGGGGACAGGGGAAAAAAGGGTGAA. Translating gives CSAGGDRGKKGE. The whole CDR3 is CSAGGDRGKKGEAFF.

Points on this clone: The missing CDR3 end, 3 residues past where the read stops, is filled in from the germline J gene. The gene calls are TRBV6-2 or TRBV6-3 and TRBJ1-2; a possible D gene is TRBD1 (5 bases). CDR3 length: 14 amino acids. The germline CDR1 and CDR2 sequences are MNHEY and SVGEGT. CDR3 DNA (partial): TGTGCCAGCAGTCCGACTAGCGGGAGGGACGAC. Amino acids: CASSPTSGRDD. In full, the CDR3 is CASSPTSGRDDYTF.